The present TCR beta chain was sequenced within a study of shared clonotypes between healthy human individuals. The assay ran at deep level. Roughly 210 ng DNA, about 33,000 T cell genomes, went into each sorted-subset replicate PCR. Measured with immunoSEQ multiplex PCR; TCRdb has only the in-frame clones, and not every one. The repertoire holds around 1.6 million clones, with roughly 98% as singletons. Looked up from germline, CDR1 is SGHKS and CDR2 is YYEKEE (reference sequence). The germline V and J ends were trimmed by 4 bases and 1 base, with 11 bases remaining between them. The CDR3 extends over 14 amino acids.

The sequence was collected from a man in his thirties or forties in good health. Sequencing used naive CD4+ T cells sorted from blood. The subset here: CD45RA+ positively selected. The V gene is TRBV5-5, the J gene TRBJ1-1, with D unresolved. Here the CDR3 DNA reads TGTGCCAGCAGCCCTCGCGGGCAGAACACTGAAGCTTTCTTT. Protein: CASSPRGQNTEAFF.